This TCR beta chain was sequenced during a study of blood T cell repertoires in COVID-19. Whole-study context: Spain, Italy and the United States supplied samples that represented acute and convalescent COVID-19. T cells, B-cell-depleted T cells, or PBMCs supplied cDNA or gDNA.

Per the authors' pipeline: Nucleated cell number was recorded as an estimate derived from reference gene primer amplification. Produced via immunoSEQ multiplex PCR; TCRdb's table is partial and in-frame only. Clone size and V and J calls were adopted from that table, with D and trimming inferred from the DNA. The sample consists of roughly 410,000 clones, 80% to 90% of them appearing once. Sequenced: peripheral blood. This TCR was sampled from a man in his forties or fifties with acute or convalescent COVID-19.

CDR3 sequence (DNA): TGCAGCGCGCACCCCAGGGTGGGGCGTAACTATGGCTACACCTTC. This codes for CSAHPRVGRNYGYTF. The rearrangement links TRBV29-1 to TRBJ1-2; tentatively, D is TRBD1 (5 bases). Trimming removed 7 bases at V and 1 base at J, with 19 bases between. The germline V gene has CDR1 SQVTM and CDR2 ANQGSEA. CDR3 length equals 15 residues.